This TCR beta chain derives from a study of control samples from healthy donors and cancer patients. Unmatched junction bases numbered 9, after V lost 6 bases and J lost 3 bases. In germline, CDR1 is SGHTS, CDR2 YDEGEE. The CDR3 extends over 16 amino acids. Data came from immunoSEQ multiplex PCR; TCRdb stores just in-frame clones and leaves some out. The sample contains 120,000 or so clones, about 95% of which appear only once. Sequencing used blood. The source is a man under 40 in good health. V usage is TRBV5-8 and J usage is TRBJ1-5; the match to TRBD1 covers 10 bases. CDR3 sequence (DNA): TGTGCCAGCAACCCGGGACAGGGGACCTCCAATCAGCCCCAGCATTTT. It encodes CASNPGQGTSNQPQHF.